These T cell receptor beta chains were read from a single sample in a study of blood T cell repertoires in COVID-19. Assay used: immunoSEQ multiplex PCR; TCRdb lists only in-frame clones, some missing. Of 210,000 or so clones in the sample, 70% to 90% are singletons; the top ten hold roughly 4.5%. Sequencing input: peripheral blood. These receptors all stem from a man in his fifties or sixties with acute or convalescent COVID-19. The CDR3 runs from the conserved cysteine through the conserved F or W. A D gene is named only where the DNA matches it firmly. Only some rows state a clone size, as once, few, many or a class for expanded clones.

D gene: NA; J gene: TRBJ2-3; clone size: NA; V gene: TRBV11-3; CDR3 protein: CASSVHRVDTQYF; CDR3 DNA: TGTGCCAGCAGCGTCCACAGGGTAGATACGCAGTATTTT
D gene: TRBD1; J gene: TRBJ1-5; clone size: NA; V gene: TRBV5-1; CDR3 protein: CASSPGQGDQPQHF; CDR3 DNA: TGCGCCAGCAGCCCTGGACAGGGTGATCAGCCCCAGCATTTT
D gene: TRBD1; J gene: TRBJ2-2; clone size: NA; V gene: TRBV4-1; CDR3 protein: CASSQDTGVLTGELFF; CDR3 DNA: TGCGCCAGCAGCCAAGATACAGGGGTGTTAACCGGGGAGCTGTTTTTT
D gene: NA; J gene: TRBJ1-1; clone size: few; V gene: TRBV6-2/TRBV6-3; CDR3 protein: CASSYPTGVPNTEAFF; CDR3 DNA: TGTGCCAGCAGTTACCCGACGGGAGTCCCGAACACTGAAGCTTTCTTT
D gene: NA; J gene: TRBJ2-5; clone size: NA; V gene: TRBV7-2; CDR3 protein: CASSPARVQETQYF; CDR3 DNA: TGTGCCAGCAGTCCCGCCCGGGTCCAAGAGACCCAGTACTTC
D gene: NA; J gene: TRBJ2-7; clone size: NA; V gene: TRBV3-1/TRBV3-2; CDR3 protein: CASSQARYEQYF; CDR3 DNA: TGTGCCAGCAGCCAAGCGAGGTACGAGCAGTACTTC
D gene: TRBD2; J gene: TRBJ2-2; clone size: NA; V gene: TRBV6-1; CDR3 protein: CASSEELAAAGELFF; CDR3 DNA: TGTGCCAGCAGTGAAGAACTAGCGGCGGCCGGGGAGCTGTTTTTT
D gene: NA; J gene: TRBJ1-1; clone size: few; V gene: TRBV7-8; CDR3 protein: CASSLEQGGTEAFF; CDR3 DNA: TGTGCCAGCAGCTTAGAACAGGGAGGGACTGAAGCTTTCTTT
D gene: NA; J gene: TRBJ1-2; clone size: once; V gene: TRBV27; CDR3 protein: CASSLSSTRSSYTF; CDR3 DNA: TGTGCCAGCAGTTTATCGTCGACGAGGAGCTCTTACACCTTC
D gene: NA; J gene: TRBJ2-2; clone size: NA; V gene: TRBV18; CDR3 protein: CASSPGTFWTGELFF; CDR3 DNA: TGTGCCAGCTCACCCGGGACATTTTGGACCGGGGAGCTGTTTTTT
D gene: NA; J gene: TRBJ2-3; clone size: NA; V gene: TRBV19; CDR3 protein: CASSISVDTQYF; CDR3 DNA: TGTGCCAGTAGTATATCTGTAGATACGCAGTATTTT
D gene: NA; J gene: TRBJ1-1; clone size: NA; V gene: TRBV6-5; CDR3 protein: CASSYSTRKNTEAFF; CDR3 DNA: TGTGCCAGCAGTTACTCGACCAGGAAAAACACTGAAGCTTTCTTT
D gene: TRBD2; J gene: TRBJ2-7; clone size: few; V gene: TRBV7-9; CDR3 protein: CASSSPGGADSYEQYF; CDR3 DNA: TGTGCCAGCAGCTCCCCGGGGGGGGCGGATTCCTACGAGCAGTACTTC
D gene: NA; J gene: TRBJ1-4; clone size: NA; V gene: TRBV15; CDR3 protein: CATRPGGANEKLFF; CDR3 DNA: TGTGCCACCAGGCCTGGAGGGGCTAATGAAAAACTGTTTTTT
D gene: NA; J gene: TRBJ2-5; clone size: NA; V gene: TRBV12-5; CDR3 protein: CASSTRGLATQYF; CDR3 DNA: TGTGCTAGTTCGACCCGGGGACTGGCGACCCAGTACTTC
D gene: NA; J gene: TRBJ1-5; clone size: NA; V gene: TRBV5-6; CDR3 protein: CASSLAGRGQPQHF; CDR3 DNA: TGTGCCAGCAGCTTGGCAGGGAGGGGTCAGCCCCAGCATTTT
D gene: TRBD1; J gene: TRBJ1-1; clone size: NA; V gene: TRBV11-2; CDR3 protein: CASSPSTDRGGTF; CDR3 DNA: TGTGCCAGCAGCCCCTCTACCGACAGGGGAGGAACTTTT
D gene: TRBD1; J gene: TRBJ1-2; clone size: few; V gene: TRBV7-9; CDR3 protein: CASSTSTGQGGVYGYTF; CDR3 DNA: TGTGCCAGCAGCACGAGCACGGGACAGGGGGGAGTCTATGGCTACACCTTC
D gene: NA; J gene: TRBJ1-2; clone size: NA; V gene: TRBV30; CDR3 protein: CAWSSQAYGYTF; CDR3 DNA: TGTGCCTGGAGTTCCCAGGCGTATGGCTACACCTTC
D gene: NA; J gene: TRBJ1-1; clone size: NA; V gene: TRBV5-1; CDR3 protein: CASSVEVNTEAFF; CDR3 DNA: TGCGCCAGCAGCGTTGAGGTGAACACTGAAGCTTTCTTT
D gene: NA; J gene: TRBJ1-1; clone size: NA; V gene: TRBV3-1/TRBV3-2; CDR3 protein: CASSGSWTEAFF; CDR3 DNA: TGTGCCAGCAGTGGCAGTTGGACTGAAGCTTTCTTT
D gene: TRBD1; J gene: TRBJ1-1; clone size: NA; V gene: TRBV5-1; CDR3 protein: CASSLTGLGGTEAFF; CDR3 DNA: TGCGCCAGCAGCCTGACAGGGTTGGGGGGCACTGAAGCTTTCTTT
D gene: NA; J gene: TRBJ1-1; clone size: few; V gene: TRBV10-3; CDR3 protein: CATTSGVNTEAFF; CDR3 DNA: TGTGCCACCACCTCGGGGGTCAACACTGAAGCTTTCTTT